This TCR beta chain came from a study of cytomegalovirus exposure and HLA in healthy donors. Whole-study results and caveats: Several V segments, TRBV6-2 and TRBV6-3 among them, could not be told apart and were dropped. Earlier analysis yielded a pattern in which most TCR beta V segments were productive about 87% or about 30% of the time.

CDR3 length: 14 amino acids. The ends lost 5 bases at V and 7 bases at J; junction bases unmatched: 5. CDR1 and CDR2 from the germline V gene are MNHEY and SVGAGI. Concerning this clone: Its target is not known.

Primers for the PCR totalled 60 Vbeta and 13 Jbeta. The repertoire was sequenced with immunoSEQ multiplex PCR; TCRdb's copy has only in-frame clones and lacks some. The profile shows roughly 200,000 clones, 86% of them singletons. The TCR originated in a woman aged 30 to 39 in good health and CMV-seronegative. This rearrangement joins TRBV6-5 to TRBJ2-1; 10 bases are a match to TRBD1. Source material: PBMCs. CDR3 sequence (DNA): TGTGCCAGCAGTACCCCGGGACAGGGGAATGAGCAGTTCTTC. It encodes CASSTPGQGNEQFF.